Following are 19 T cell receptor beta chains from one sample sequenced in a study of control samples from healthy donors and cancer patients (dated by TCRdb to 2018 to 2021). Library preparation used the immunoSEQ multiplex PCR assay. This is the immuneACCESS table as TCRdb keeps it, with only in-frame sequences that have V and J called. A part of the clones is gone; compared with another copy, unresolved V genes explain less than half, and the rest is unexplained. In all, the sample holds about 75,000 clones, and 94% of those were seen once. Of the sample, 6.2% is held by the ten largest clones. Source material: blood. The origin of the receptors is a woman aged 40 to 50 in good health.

CDR3 nucleotides: TGTGCCAGCAGCTTCGGGGGGCAGAACATTCAGTACTTC. Protein: CASSFGGQNIQYF. The chain uses TRBV7-9 and TRBJ2-4, with a weak D call TRBD2 (7 bases). Germline-derived CDR1 and CDR2 are SEHNR and FQNEAQ (reference sequence). Trimming stripped 3 bases from V and 7 bases from J, with 10 bases between. This CDR3 is built from 13 residues.

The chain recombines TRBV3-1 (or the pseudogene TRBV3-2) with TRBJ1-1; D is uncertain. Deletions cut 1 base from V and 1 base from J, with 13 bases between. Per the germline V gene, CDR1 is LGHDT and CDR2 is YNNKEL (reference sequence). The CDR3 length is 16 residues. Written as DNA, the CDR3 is TGTGCCAGCAGCCAAGTGACCGGCGGAGGGAACACTGAAGCTTTCTTT. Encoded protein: CASSQVTGGGNTEAFF.

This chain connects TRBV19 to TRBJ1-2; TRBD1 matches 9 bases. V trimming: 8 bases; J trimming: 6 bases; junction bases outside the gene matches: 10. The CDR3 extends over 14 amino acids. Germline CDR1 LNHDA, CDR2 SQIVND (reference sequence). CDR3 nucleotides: TGTGCCAGTCTACAGGGGGCTCACCGGGATGGCTACACCTTC. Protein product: CASLQGAHRDGYTF.

CDR3: CASSVELVPDTQYF. CDR3 bases: TGTGCCAGCAGCGTAGAATTGGTCCCAGATACGCAGTATTTT. The chain couples TRBV9 to TRBJ2-3; D ambiguous. V gave up 0 bases and J gave up 4 bases, with 9 bases separating them. CDR1 is SGDLS, CDR2 YYNGEE, per germline. This CDR3 spans 14 amino acids.

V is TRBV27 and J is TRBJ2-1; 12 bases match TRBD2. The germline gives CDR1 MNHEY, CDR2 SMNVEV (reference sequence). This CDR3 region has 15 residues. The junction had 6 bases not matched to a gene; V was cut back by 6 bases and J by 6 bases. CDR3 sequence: CASRGTSGWINEQFF. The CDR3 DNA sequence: TGTGCCAGCAGGGGGACTAGCGGGTGGATCAATGAGCAGTTCTTC.

The CDR3 sequence is CASSPRDRGETQYF. The DNA for the CDR3 is TGTGCCAGCAGCCCCCGGGACAGGGGAGAGACCCAGTACTTC. V is TRBV5-4 and J is TRBJ2-5; 10 bases match TRBD1. Per the germline V gene, CDR1 is SGHNT and CDR2 is YYREEE (reference sequence). The CDR3 length is 14 residues. V shed 4 bases, J shed 4 bases, and the junction held 4 bases outside the gene matches.

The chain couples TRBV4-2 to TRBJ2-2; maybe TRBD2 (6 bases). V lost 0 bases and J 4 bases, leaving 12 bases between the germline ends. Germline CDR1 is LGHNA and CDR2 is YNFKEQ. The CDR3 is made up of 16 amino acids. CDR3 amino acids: CASSQDGRGGTGELFF. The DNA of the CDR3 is TGTGCCAGCAGCCAAGATGGTAGGGGAGGCACCGGGGAGCTGTTTTTT.

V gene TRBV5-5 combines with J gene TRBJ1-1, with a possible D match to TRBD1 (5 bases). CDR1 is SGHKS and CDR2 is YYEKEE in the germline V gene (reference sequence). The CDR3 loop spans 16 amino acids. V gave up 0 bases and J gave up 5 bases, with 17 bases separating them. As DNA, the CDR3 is TGTGCCAGCAGCTTGGAGGGGCGCGTGAAGGGGACTGAAGCTTTCTTT. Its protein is CASSLEGRVKGTEAFF.

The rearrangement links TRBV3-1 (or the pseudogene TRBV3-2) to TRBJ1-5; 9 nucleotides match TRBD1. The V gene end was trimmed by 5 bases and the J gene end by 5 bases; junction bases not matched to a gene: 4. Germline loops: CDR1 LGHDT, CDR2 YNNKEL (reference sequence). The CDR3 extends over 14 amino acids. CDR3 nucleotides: TGTGCCAGCAGCTCGACAGGGGGAGATCAGCCCCAGCATTTT. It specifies CASSSTGGDQPQHF.

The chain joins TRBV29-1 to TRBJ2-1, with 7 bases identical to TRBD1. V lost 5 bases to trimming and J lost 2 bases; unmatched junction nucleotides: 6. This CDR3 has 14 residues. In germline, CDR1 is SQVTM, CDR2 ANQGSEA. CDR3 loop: CSVTGTVAYNEQFF. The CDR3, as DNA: TGCAGCGTTACCGGGACAGTGGCCTACAATGAGCAGTTCTTC.

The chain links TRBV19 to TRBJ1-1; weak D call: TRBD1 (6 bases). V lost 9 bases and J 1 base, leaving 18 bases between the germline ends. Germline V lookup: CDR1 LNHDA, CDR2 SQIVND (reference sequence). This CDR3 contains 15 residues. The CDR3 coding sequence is TGTGCCAGCGTAGCAGGGGAGGTAGGGAACACTGAAGCTTTCTTT. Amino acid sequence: CASVAGEVGNTEAFF.

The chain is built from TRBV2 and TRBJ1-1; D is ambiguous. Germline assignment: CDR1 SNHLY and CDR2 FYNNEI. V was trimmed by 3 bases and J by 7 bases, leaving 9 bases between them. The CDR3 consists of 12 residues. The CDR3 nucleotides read TGTGCCAGCAGTGATTTTCAGGTTGAAGCTTTCTTT. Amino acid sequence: CASSDFQVEAFF.

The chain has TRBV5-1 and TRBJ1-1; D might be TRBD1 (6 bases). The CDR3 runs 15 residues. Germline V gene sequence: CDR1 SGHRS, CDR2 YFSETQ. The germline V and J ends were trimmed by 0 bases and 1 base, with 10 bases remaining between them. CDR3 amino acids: CASSLVGATNTEAFF. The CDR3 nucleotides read TGCGCCAGCAGCTTGGTGGGGGCCACGAACACTGAAGCTTTCTTT.

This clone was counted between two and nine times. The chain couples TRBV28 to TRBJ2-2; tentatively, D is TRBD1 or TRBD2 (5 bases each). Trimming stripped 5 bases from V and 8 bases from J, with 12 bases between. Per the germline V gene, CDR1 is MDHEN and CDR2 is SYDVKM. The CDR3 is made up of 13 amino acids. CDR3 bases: TGTGCCAGCAGTCCGAGGGGAACTGGGGAGCTGTTTTTT. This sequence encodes CASSPRGTGELFF.

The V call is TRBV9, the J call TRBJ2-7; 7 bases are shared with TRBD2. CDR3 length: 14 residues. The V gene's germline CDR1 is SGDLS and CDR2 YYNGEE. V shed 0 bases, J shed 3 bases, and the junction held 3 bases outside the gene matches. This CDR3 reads CASSVGAGFYEQYF. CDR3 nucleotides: TGTGCCAGCAGCGTAGGAGCGGGGTTCTACGAGCAGTACTTC.

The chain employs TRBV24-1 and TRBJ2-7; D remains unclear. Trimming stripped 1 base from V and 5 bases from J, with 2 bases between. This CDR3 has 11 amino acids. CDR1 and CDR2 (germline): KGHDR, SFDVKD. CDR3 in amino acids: CATSDFDEQYF. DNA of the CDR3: TGTGCCACCAGTGATTTTGACGAGCAGTACTTC.

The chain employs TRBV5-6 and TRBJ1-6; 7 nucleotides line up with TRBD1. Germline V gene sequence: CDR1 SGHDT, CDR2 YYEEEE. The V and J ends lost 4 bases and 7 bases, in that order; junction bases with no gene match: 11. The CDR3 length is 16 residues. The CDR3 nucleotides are TGTGCCAGCAGCGCGGGAATAGGGGGCTACAATTCACCCCTCCACTTT. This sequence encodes CASSAGIGGYNSPLHF.

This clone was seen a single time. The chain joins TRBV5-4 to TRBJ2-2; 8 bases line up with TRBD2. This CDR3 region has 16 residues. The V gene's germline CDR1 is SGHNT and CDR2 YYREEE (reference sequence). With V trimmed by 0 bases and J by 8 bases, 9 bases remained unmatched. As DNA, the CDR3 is TGTGCCAGCAGCTTGGCAGTAGCGGGAAACTCAGGGGAGCTGTTTTTT. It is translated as CASSLAVAGNSGELFF.

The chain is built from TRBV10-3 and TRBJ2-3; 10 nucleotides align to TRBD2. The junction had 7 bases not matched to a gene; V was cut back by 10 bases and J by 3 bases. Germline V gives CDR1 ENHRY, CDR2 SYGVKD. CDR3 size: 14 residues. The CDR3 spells CATTSGRETDTQYF. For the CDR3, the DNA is TGTGCCACCACGAGCGGGAGGGAAACAGATACGCAGTATTTT.